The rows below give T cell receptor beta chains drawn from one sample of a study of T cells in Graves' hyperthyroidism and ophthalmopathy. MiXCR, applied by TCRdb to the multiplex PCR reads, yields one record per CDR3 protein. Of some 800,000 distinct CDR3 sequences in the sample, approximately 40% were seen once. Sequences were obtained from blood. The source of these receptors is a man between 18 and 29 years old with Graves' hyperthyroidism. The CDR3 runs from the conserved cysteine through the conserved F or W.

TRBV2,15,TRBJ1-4,CASKGQGHINEKLFF
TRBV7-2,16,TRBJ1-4,CASSLRRLGEDEKLFF
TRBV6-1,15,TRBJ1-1,CASTLLEQPRTEAFF
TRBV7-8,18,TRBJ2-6,CASSLAGTGPSGANVLTF
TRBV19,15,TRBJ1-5,CASRDQGAGDQPQHF
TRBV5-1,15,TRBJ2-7,CASSLDQAARSEQYF
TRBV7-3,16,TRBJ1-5,CASSQRGAYSNQPQHF
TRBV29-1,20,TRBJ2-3,CSSTARVGGAPLTSTDTQYF
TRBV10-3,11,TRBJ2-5,CAISATETQYF
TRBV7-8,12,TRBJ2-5,CASSPLAETQYF
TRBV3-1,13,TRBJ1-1,CASSQVDLPLAFF
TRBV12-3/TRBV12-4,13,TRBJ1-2,CASSGGGGVGYTF
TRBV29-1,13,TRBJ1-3,CSATGGSGNTIYF
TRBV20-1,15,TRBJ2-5,CSARDKRTVPKTQYF
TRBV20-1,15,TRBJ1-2,CSATGQGGANYGYTF
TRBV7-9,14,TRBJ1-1,CASSLAEVHTEAFF
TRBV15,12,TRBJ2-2,CASSHGPGELFF
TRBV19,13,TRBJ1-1,CASTGQVHTEAFF
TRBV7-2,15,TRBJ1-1,CASSFGFGMNTEAFF
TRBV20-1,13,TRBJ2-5,CSAGDRGMETQYF
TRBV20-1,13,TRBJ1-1,CSASKPENTEAFF
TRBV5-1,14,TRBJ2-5,CASRRTGNEETQYF
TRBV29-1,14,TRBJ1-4,CSVEVGTENEKLFF
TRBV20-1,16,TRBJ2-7,CSARVPPGQSSYEQYF
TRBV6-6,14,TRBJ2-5,CASSYGTGRGTQYF
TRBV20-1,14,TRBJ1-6,CSASDGHNDTPLHF
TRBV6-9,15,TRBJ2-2,CASGQGQGADGELFF
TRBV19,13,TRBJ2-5,CASGTDGGKTQYF
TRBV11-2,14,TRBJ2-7,CASSTVLGRYERYF
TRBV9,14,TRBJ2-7,CASSVEVGDHEQYF
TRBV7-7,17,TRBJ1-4,CASGMTTEWSYNEKLFF
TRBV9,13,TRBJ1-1,CAPPPGMNTEAFF
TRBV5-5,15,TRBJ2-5,CASSLATSGEETQYF
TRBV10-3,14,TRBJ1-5,CASTLDSSNQPQHF
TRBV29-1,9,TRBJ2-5,CSPQETQYF
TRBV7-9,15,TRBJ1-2,CASSFEANYNYGYTF
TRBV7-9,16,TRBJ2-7,CASGLIGGQGAREQYF
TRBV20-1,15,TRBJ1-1,CSARDPTGVRTEAFF
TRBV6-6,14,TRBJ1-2,CASSEDGRPDGYTF
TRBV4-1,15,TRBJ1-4,CASSHRRDRVGKLFF
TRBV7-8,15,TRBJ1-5,CASSSTMGSNQPQHF